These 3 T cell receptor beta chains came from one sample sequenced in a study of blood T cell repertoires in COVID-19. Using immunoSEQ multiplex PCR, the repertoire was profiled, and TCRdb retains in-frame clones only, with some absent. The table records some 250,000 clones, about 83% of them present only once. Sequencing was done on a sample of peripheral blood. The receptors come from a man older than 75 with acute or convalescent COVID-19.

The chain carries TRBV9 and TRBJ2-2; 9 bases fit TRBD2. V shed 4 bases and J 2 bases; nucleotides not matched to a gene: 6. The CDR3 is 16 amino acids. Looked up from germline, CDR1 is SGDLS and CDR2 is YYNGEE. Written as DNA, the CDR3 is TGTGCCAGCAGCCCCGGACTAGCGACCAACACCGGGGAGCTGTTTTTT. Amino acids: CASSPGLATNTGELFF.

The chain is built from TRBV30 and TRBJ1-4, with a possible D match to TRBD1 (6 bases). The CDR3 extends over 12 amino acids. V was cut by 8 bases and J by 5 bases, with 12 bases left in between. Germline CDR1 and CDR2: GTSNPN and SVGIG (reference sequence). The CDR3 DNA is TGTGCCACGACAGGATTCAATGAAAAACTGTTTTTT. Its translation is CATTGFNEKLFF.

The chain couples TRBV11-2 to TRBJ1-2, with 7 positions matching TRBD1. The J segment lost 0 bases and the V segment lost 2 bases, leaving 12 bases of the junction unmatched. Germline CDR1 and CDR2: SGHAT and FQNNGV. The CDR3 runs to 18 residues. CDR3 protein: CASSLISGGILTNYGYTF. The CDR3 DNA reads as TGTGCCAGCAGCTTAATTTCAGGGGGAATTTTGACTAACTATGGCTACACCTTC.